The sequence of this T cell receptor (beta chain) was determined in a study of CD8 T cells in ankylosing spondylitis. Overall study findings and caveats: Certain motif variants had earlier been reported in reactive arthritis synovial fluid and blood. A TCR beta motif of 7 or 8 highly homologous variants appeared characteristic of ankylosing spondylitis blood. Clones linked to the disease showed a CD8+ phenotype. They occurred at relatively low frequencies in peripheral blood.

Only a few counts were recorded for this clonotype. Its matching antigen is unknown. Germline V gene lookup returns CDR1 MNHNS and CDR2 SASEGT. The CDR3 spans 15 residues. J was trimmed by 2 bases and V by 5 bases; bases with no gene match: 5. TCRdb redid the calling of the 5' RACE reads with MiXCR, one entry per CDR3 protein. The sample has around 94,000 distinct CDR3 sequences, around 8.3% seen once. V usage is TRBV6-1 and J usage is TRBJ2-5, with TRBD2 identical over 10 bases. The receptor comes from a male donor with ankylosing spondylitis. Sequencing used blood, either unsorted or a sorted T cell fraction (not recorded which). The CDR3 region has the DNA TGTGCCAGCAGTCCCGGGACTAGCGCGCAAGAGACCCAGTACTTC. Translating it yields CASSPGTSAQETQYF.